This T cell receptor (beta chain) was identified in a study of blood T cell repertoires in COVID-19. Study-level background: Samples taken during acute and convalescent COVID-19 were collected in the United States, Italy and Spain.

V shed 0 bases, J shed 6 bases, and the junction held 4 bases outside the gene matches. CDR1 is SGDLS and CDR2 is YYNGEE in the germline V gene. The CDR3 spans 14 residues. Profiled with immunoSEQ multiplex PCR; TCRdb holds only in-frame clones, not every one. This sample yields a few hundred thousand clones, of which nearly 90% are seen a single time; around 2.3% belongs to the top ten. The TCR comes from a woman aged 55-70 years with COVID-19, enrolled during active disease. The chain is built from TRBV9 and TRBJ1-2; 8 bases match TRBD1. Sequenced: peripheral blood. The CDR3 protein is CASSVGQGADGYTF. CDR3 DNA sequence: TGTGCCAGCAGCGTAGGCCAGGGGGCGGATGGCTACACCTTC.